Listed below are T cell receptor beta chains from one sample, sequenced in a study of blood T cell repertoires in COVID-19. TCRdb's table, derived via immunoSEQ multiplex PCR, lists solely in-frame clones and lacks some. Among some 270,000 clones listed, approximately 89% were seen once. Sequenced input: PBMCs or T cells enriched from blood (not recorded which). These TCRs come from a man aged 40-49 years who had been exposed to COVID-19. Each CDR3 is given with its conserved first and last residue. D genes are given only for firm matches. The size of a clone is reported for some rows only, either as once, few or many, or as a class for expanded clones.

cdr3_aa | v_call | d_call | clone_size | j_call
CAISPGQGDYGYTF | TRBV10-3 | TRBD1 | - | TRBJ1-2
CAISDGQDPSNYGYTF | TRBV10-3 | TRBD1 | - | TRBJ1-2
CASSSGRLYSNQPQHF | TRBV6-2/TRBV6-3 | - | - | TRBJ1-5
CASGFGGQIGSPLHF | TRBV12-5 | TRBD1 | - | TRBJ1-6
CAWSALGRYWDFNEQFF | TRBV30 | - | once | TRBJ2-1
CASSLGAQNTEAFF | TRBV11-3 | - | once | TRBJ1-1
CASSAAGISGNTIYF | TRBV6-5 | - | - | TRBJ1-3
CASKTGGTNEQFF | TRBV27 | TRBD1 | - | TRBJ2-1
CASSLYSGGASYNEQFF | TRBV7-2 | TRBD2 | - | TRBJ2-1
CASSSAGLAGLKSSYEQYF | TRBV19 | TRBD2 | - | TRBJ2-7
CATSGSYPLGYTF | TRBV15 | - | - | TRBJ1-2
CASSLTTSLDEQFF | TRBV28 | TRBD2 | - | TRBJ2-1
CASSDSASREQFF | TRBV6-4 | - | - | TRBJ2-1
CASSTGQPNAGELFF | TRBV4-2 | TRBD1 | once | TRBJ2-2
CASTLTSLNFNEQFF | TRBV19 | TRBD2 | once | TRBJ2-1
CASSQDMLGGYTF | TRBV4-3 | - | - | TRBJ1-2
CASSSSGGGGETQYF | TRBV6-5 | - | - | TRBJ2-5
CASSRTGGLNTEAFF | TRBV19 | TRBD1 | - | TRBJ1-1
CASSLEGGYGYTF | TRBV7-3 | - | - | TRBJ1-2
CASSVGGSYEQYF | TRBV9 | - | - | TRBJ2-7
CASSLGSGRGQYF | TRBV5-4 | TRBD2 | few | TRBJ2-3
CASRPLVRGEKLFF | TRBV6-5 | - | - | TRBJ1-4
CASSRIYPGQGLSTGELFF | TRBV11-2 | TRBD1 | - | TRBJ2-2
CASRSGPTNYGYTF | TRBV5-1 | - | - | TRBJ1-2
CASLYGPGGYTF | TRBV6-5 | - | - | TRBJ1-2
CASTGTSGAGETQYF | TRBV3-1/TRBV3-2 | TRBD2 | once | TRBJ2-5
CAWSGPSTSGSLRPF | TRBV30 | TRBD2 | - | TRBJ2-3
CASRSQANTEAFF | TRBV6-5 | - | - | TRBJ1-1
CSPLLVNEQFF | TRBV20-1 | - | - | TRBJ2-1
CASSFDSSGANVLTF | TRBV27 | - | - | TRBJ2-6
CAWSVEWTANSPLHF | TRBV30 | - | - | TRBJ1-6
CASSSSGSSPGELFF | TRBV5-4 | TRBD2 | - | TRBJ2-2
CASSKAQAFGNQPQHF | TRBV21-1 | - | - | TRBJ1-5
CASSPEPSYNEQFF | TRBV7-3 | - | - | TRBJ2-1
CASRQSGKDYGYTF | TRBV6-5 | - | - | TRBJ1-2
CASSPSGDRYEKLFF | TRBV27 | TRBD1 | - | TRBJ1-4
CASSSRQGKHEQYF | TRBV19 | TRBD1 | - | TRBJ2-7
CASNGEGGTEAFF | TRBV6-5 | - | once | TRBJ1-1
CASSLVVRGHHTEAFF | TRBV11-2 | TRBD1 | once | TRBJ1-1
CASAGGPYEQYF | TRBV19 | - | - | TRBJ2-7